The rows below give T cell receptor beta chains drawn from one sample of a study of CD8+CD57+ T cells in acquired aplastic anemia. TCRdb itself ran the reads through MiXCR, one entry per CDR3 protein. The table lists approximately 160,000 distinct CDR3 sequences, roughly 47% of them singletons. What was sequenced was sorted CD4+, CD8+, or CD8+CD57+ T cells (not recorded which) from PBMCs. The receptors were gathered from a human donor in good health. Both conserved end residues are part of each CDR3. A D gene is named only where the DNA matches it firmly. The listing skips clone size in some rows; elsewhere it reads once, few, many or a size class.

j_call d_call clone_size v_call cdr3_aa cdr3_nt
TRBJ2-7 TRBD2 once TRBV7-6 CASGGGDYEQYF TGTGCCAGCGGGGGGGGGGACTACGAGCAGTACTTC
TRBJ2-1 TRBD2 many TRBV12-5 CASAWTSGRNEQFF TGTGCTAGTGCCTGGACTAGCGGGAGGAATGAGCAGTTCTTC
TRBJ2-3 TRBD2 . TRBV15 CATSGRTSGTDTQYF TGTGCCACCAGCGGGAGGACTAGCGGCACAGATACGCAGTATTTT
TRBJ2-5 . . TRBV7-6 CASSPPGLQETQYF TGTGCCAGCAGCCCGCCGGGACTTCAAGAGACCCAGTACTTC
TRBJ2-6 . few TRBV28 CASGLRGSGANVLTF TGTGCCAGCGGACTTCGGGGTTCTGGGGCCAACGTCCTGACTTTC
TRBJ2-1 TRBD2 . TRBV9 CASSVQKAGSYNEQFF TGTGCCAGCAGCGTCCAAAAAGCGGGATCTTACAATGAGCAGTTCTTC
TRBJ2-3 . . TRBV2 CASSDLGTQYF TGTGCCAGCAGTGATTTGGGGACGCAGTATTTT
TRBJ1-1 . . TRBV2 CARSGLTEAFF TGTGCCAGGTCGGGGTTGACTGAAGCTTTCTTT
TRBJ1-6 . . TRBV10-3 CASDGMSSPPHF TGTGCCTCCGATGGCATGTCTTCACCCCCCCACTTT
TRBJ2-3 TRBD2 many TRBV7-3 CASSLMGTSGDTDTQYF TGTGCCAGCAGCTTAATGGGGACTAGCGGAGACACAGATACGCAGTATTTT
TRBJ1-1 . many TRBV15 CATAWGFGEAFF TGTGCCACGGCCTGGGGTTTTGGTGAAGCTTTCTTT
TRBJ1-1 . many TRBV4-3 CASSQVTGSTEAFF TGCGCCAGCAGCCAAGTAACGGGGAGTACTGAAGCTTTCTTT
TRBJ1-6 . . TRBV10-3 CAISETSISSPLHF TGTGCCATCAGTGAGACGTCGATAAGCTCACCCCTCCACTTT
TRBJ2-5 . . TRBV5-8 CASSLAEEQETQYF TGTGCCAGCAGCTTGGCCGAGGAGCAAGAGACCCAGTACTTC
TRBJ1-5 . . TRBV2 CASSPTQDYQPQHF TGTGCCAGCAGCCCCACACAGGATTATCAGCCCCAGCATTTT
TRBJ2-3 . . TRBV13 CASSLGLVTTDTQYF TGTGCCAGCAGCTTAGGCTTAGTAACCACAGATACGCAGTATTTT
TRBJ2-3 . . TRBV6-1 CASTRTGTDTQYF TGTGCCAGCACCCGGACAGGCACAGATACGCAGTATTTT
TRBJ1-5 . many TRBV7-8 CASSLGPNNQPQHF TGTGCCAGCAGCTTAGGGCCCAACAATCAGCCCCAGCATTTT
TRBJ2-4 . . TRBV24-1 CATSANEDPKNIQYF TGTGCCACCAGCGCTAACGAAGACCCAAAGAACATTCAGTACTTC
TRBJ1-3 . . TRBV18 CASSGTTVSGNTIYF TGTGCCAGCTCCGGGACTACAGTCTCTGGAAACACCATATATTTT
TRBJ2-7 TRBD1 many TRBV5-1 CASSLGPGQSYEQYF TGCGCCAGCAGCTTGGGCCCGGGACAGTCCTACGAGCAGTACTTC
TRBJ2-1 . . TRBV11-2 CASSLGAAELYNEQFF TGTGCCAGCAGCTTAGGGGCGGCGGAACTCTACAATGAGCAGTTCTTC
TRBJ2-6 TRBD2 . TRBV24-1 CATSDSRGGRGANVLTF TGTGCCACCAGTGATTCCCGGGGGGGGCGAGGGGCCAACGTCCTGACTTTC
TRBJ2-1 TRBD2 few TRBV4-1 CASSLKSSGSSYNEQFF TGCGCCAGCAGCCTTAAGTCGAGCGGGAGCTCCTACAATGAGCAGTTCTTC
TRBJ2-5 . many TRBV12-3/TRBV12-4 CASRRGRTQETQYF TGTGCCAGCAGACGGGGACGGACCCAAGAGACCCAGTACTTC
TRBJ2-2 TRBD2 few TRBV6-5 CASSYGLAGKGTGELFF TGTGCCAGCAGTTACGGACTAGCGGGAAAGGGGACCGGGGAGCTGTTTTTT
TRBJ1-4 . . TRBV6-4 CASSQRAKLFF TGTGCCAGCAGCCAACGCGCAAAACTGTTTTTT
TRBJ1-1 . few TRBV19 CASSLMGNTEAFF TGTGCCAGTAGTCTAATGGGGAACACTGAAGCTTTCTTT
TRBJ2-5 TRBD2 once TRBV20-1 CSAQRAGQETQYF TGCAGTGCCCAGAGAGCGGGGCAAGAGACCCAGTACTTC
TRBJ1-5 . . TRBV20-1 CSTGRLGNQPQHF TGCAGTACAGGCAGGCTGGGCAATCAGCCCCAGCATTTT
TRBJ1-1 TRBD1 . TRBV5-1 CASSSTGIQAFF TGCGCCAGCAGCTCGACAGGGATACAAGCTTTCTTT
TRBJ2-7 . . TRBV5-5 CASFSGASYEQYF TGTGCCAGCTTTTCGGGGGCGTCCTACGAGCAGTACTTC
TRBJ1-2 . many TRBV7-2 CASSLGVRDGYTF TGTGCCAGCAGCTTAGGAGTCCGAGATGGCTACACCTTC
TRBJ1-2 . . TRBV19 CASIGNYGYTF TGTGCCAGTATTGGGAACTATGGCTACACCTTC
TRBJ2-1 TRBD2 . TRBV7-6 CASSGAGGWNEQFF TGTGCCAGCAGCGGAGCGGGGGGGTGGAATGAGCAGTTCTTC
TRBJ2-7 . many TRBV5-1 CASSWTLQGGSYEQYF TGCGCCAGCAGCTGGACGCTGCAGGGAGGCTCCTACGAGCAGTACTTC
TRBJ2-5 TRBD2 many TRBV10-2 CATVFGGSETQYF TGCGCCACTGTTTTCGGCGGGAGTGAGACCCAGTACTTC
TRBJ1-3 TRBD1 . TRBV7-8 CASSSTRLGGTGNTIYF TGTGCCAGCAGCTCAACCAGATTAGGGGGCACTGGAAACACCATATATTTT
TRBJ2-1 TRBD2 many TRBV19 CASKFIAGEDQFF TGTGCCAGTAAATTCATAGCGGGAGAGGACCAGTTCTTC
TRBJ1-1 . . TRBV2 CASIGVRRAEAFF TGTGCCAGCATAGGGGTGCGGCGTGCTGAAGCTTTCTTT
TRBJ2-3 TRBD1 many TRBV6-5 CASKTGFTDTQYF TGTGCCAGCAAGACAGGGTTCACAGATACGCAGTATTTT
TRBJ2-7 TRBD2 once TRBV28 CASTTGGYEQYF TGTGCCAGCACCACCGGGGGGTACGAGCAGTACTTC
TRBJ2-3 . . TRBV7-2 CASSRKIADTQYF TGTGCCAGCAGCAGGAAAATTGCAGATACGCAGTATTTT
TRBJ2-7 TRBD1 many TRBV12-5 CASGLPKERQGSYEQYF TGTGCTAGTGGTTTGCCTAAGGAGCGACAGGGCAGTTACGAGCAGTACTTC
TRBJ1-3 . . TRBV27 CASGTGTDVGNTIYF TGTGCCAGCGGCACCGGGACGGACGTTGGAAACACCATATATTTT
TRBJ2-2 . many TRBV6-2/TRBV6-3 CASSRNRAGELFF TGTGCCAGCAGTCGAAACAGGGCCGGGGAGCTGTTTTTT
TRBJ1-1 . . TRBV5-4 CASSLGGGRRANTEAFF TGTGCCAGCAGCTTGGGGGGTGGACGTCGGGCGAACACTGAAGCTTTCTTT
TRBJ2-2 TRBD1 once TRBV7-8 CASSLVFRDRGTTGELFF TGTGCCAGCAGCTTAGTCTTTCGGGACAGGGGAACCACCGGGGAGCTGTTTTTT
TRBJ1-2 . few TRBV27 CASSSPGTGAYGYTF TGTGCCAGCAGTTCACCCGGGACGGGGGCCTATGGCTACACCTTC
TRBJ2-1 . . TRBV20-1 CSASLYEQFF TGCAGTGCTAGCCTGTATGAGCAGTTCTTC